Below are 6 T cell receptor beta chains sequenced from a single sample in a study of breast tumors, draining lymph nodes, adjacent tissues. The lymph nodes were axillary draining lymph nodes from breast cancer patients. In TCRdb, the multiplex PCR reads were re-called with MiXCR into one record per CDR3 protein. This sample carries around 170,000 distinct CDR3 sequences, about 30% of them seen once, and the ten largest clones take roughly 4.5%. Sequencing input: axillary lymph node tissue. All receptors derive from a female donor with breast cancer. Some clones in this sample may be carry-over from other donors' samples.

About this clonotype: This may stem from a read error, because a much larger clone lies one nucleotide away. CDR3 nucleotide sequence: TGTGCCAGCAGCTTGGAGGTGCCCTACGGGCAGTACTTC. It is translated as CASSLEVPYGQYF. The rearrangement uses TRBV7-2 and TRBJ2-7; D may be TRBD2 (5 bases). The V gene's germline CDR1 is SGHTA and CDR2 FQGNSA. This CDR3 is 13 amino acids long.

In its sample, this clonotype was seen many times. The CDR3 DNA follows: TGTGCCAGCGGGGGACAGAACTCCTACGAGCAGTACTTC. Translated, it gives CASGGQNSYEQYF. The V gene is TRBV6-5, the J gene TRBJ2-7; 7 positions match TRBD1. Germline V gene data show CDR1 as MNHEY and CDR2 as SVGAGI. This CDR3 has 13 amino acids. Trimming cost V 8 bases and J 0 bases; bases outside gene matches: 4.

The chain uses TRBV10-2 and TRBJ1-6; D call uncertain. This CDR3 has 14 amino acids. V was trimmed by 4 bases and J by 7 bases, leaving 11 bases between them. Per the germline V gene, CDR1 is WSHSY and CDR2 is SAAADI. Here the CDR3 DNA reads TGCGCCAGCAGTGCGGACGGGATGAATTCACCCCTCCACTTT. Translated: CASSADGMNSPLHF.

With regard to this clonotype: The DNA is omitted, as the CDR3 cannot be located on it reliably, and the CDR3 follows TCRdb's listing. This sequence joins TRBV19 and TRBJ1-1. The CDR3 is 21 residues long, ends included. Germline V CDR1 and CDR2: LNHDA, SQIVND (reference sequence). The CDR3 sequence: CASSIIAGSGYTFGSGTEAFF.

In this sample, this clonotype turned up a few times. A much larger clone differs by one base, so this may be a read error. This sequence joins TRBV7-2 and TRBJ1-6, with a weak D call TRBD1 (6 bases). The CDR3 spans 16 residues. V lost 1 base and J 5 bases, leaving 12 bases between the germline ends. From germline, CDR1 is SGHTA and CDR2 FQGNSA. CDR3 DNA: TGTGCCAGCAGCTTAGAGGCAGGGACACATAATTCACCCCTCCACTTT. It translates to CASSLEAGTHNSPLHF.

This clonotype was found many times. The genes are TRBV7-8 and TRBJ2-7, with D possibly matching TRBD1 (5 bases). The CDR3 covers 14 residues. Germline V gives CDR1 SGHVS, CDR2 FQNEAQ. The V and J ends lost 6 bases and 3 bases respectively, with 15 bases between them. Here the CDR3 reads CASSFQFQGYEQYF. Written as DNA, the CDR3 is TGTGCCAGCAGTTTTCAATTTCAGGGCTACGAGCAGTACTTC.